The 27 T cell receptor beta chains presented below share a single source sample, sequenced in a study of shared clonotypes between healthy human individuals. Naive CD8 cells were CD45RO-negative, positively selected for CCR7, excluding terminally differentiated effector memory CD45RA+ cells. Clones were read by immunoSEQ multiplex PCR, and TCRdb kept only the in-frame ones, dropping some. The sample records roughly 770,000 clones, roughly 96% being singletons. The sample taken for sequencing was naive CD8+ T cells sorted from blood. The receptors stem from a man in his thirties or forties in good health.

The J gene is TRBJ1-3, the V gene TRBV4-1; D call uncertain. In germline, CDR1 is MGHRA, CDR2 YSYEKL. The CDR3 runs 16 residues. V was pared by 0 bases and J by 0 bases, with 9 bases between. The CDR3 sequence: CASSQDFRNSGNTIYF. The CDR3 region has the DNA TGCGCCAGCAGCCAAGACTTTAGGAACTCTGGAAACACCATATATTTT.

This chain links TRBV7-9 with TRBJ2-2; 8 positions agree with TRBD2. Losses at the gene ends were 3 bases for V and 4 bases for J; bases not matched to a gene: 7. The CDR3 has 16 residues. Germline CDR1 is SEHNR and CDR2 is FQNEAQ (reference sequence). The DNA of the CDR3 is TGTGCCAGCAGCTTGATCGTCAGCGGGAGCACCGGGGAGCTGTTTTTT. This gives the protein CASSLIVSGSTGELFF.

CDR3 nucleotides: TGTGCCAGCAGCGTCGGGGACAGCAACACAGATACGCAGTATTTT. Its protein product is CASSVGDSNTDTQYF. The V call is TRBV9, the J call TRBJ2-3, with 7 bases that match TRBD1. V was clipped by 2 bases and J by 2 bases; unmatched bases: 5. Germline lookup yields CDR1 SGDLS and CDR2 YYNGEE. The CDR3 extends over 15 amino acids.

The chain employs TRBV27 and TRBJ1-1; the match to TRBD1 covers 8 bases. The CDR3 consists of 17 residues. Germline assignment: CDR1 MNHEY and CDR2 SMNVEV (reference sequence). J gave up 0 bases and V 5 bases, and 11 bases lay outside the gene matches. The DNA of the CDR3 is TGTGCCAGCAGTCCCTCCGGACAGGGTGGCATGAACACTGAAGCTTTCTTT. This codes for CASSPSGQGGMNTEAFF.

The V call is TRBV4-1, the J call TRBJ1-2; D might be TRBD1 (6 bases). The CDR3 runs to 14 residues. The germline V gene encodes CDR1 MGHRA and CDR2 YSYEKL. The V end lost 0 bases, the J end lost 8 bases, and 13 bases lay between the germline ends. CDR3 sequence (DNA): TGCGCCAGCAGCCAAGAACCACAGGGAAGAGGCTACACCTTC. This sequence encodes CASSQEPQGRGYTF.

The chain recombines TRBV7-9 with TRBJ2-7, with unresolved D. CDR3 length equals 12 residues. The ends were cut back, 5 bases at V and 4 bases at J, with 9 bases in the middle. The germline gives CDR1 SEHNR, CDR2 FQNEAQ (reference sequence). DNA for the CDR3: TGTGCCAGCAGCCAAGTAAGTTACGAGCAGTACTTC. Translated: CASSQVSYEQYF.

This chain joins TRBV7-9 and TRBJ1-3, with no clear D. The V end was cut by 5 bases, the J end by 0 bases, with 11 bases between. CDR1 SEHNR and CDR2 FQNEAQ come from the germline V gene (reference sequence). The CDR3 is made up of 15 amino acids. The CDR3 sequence: CASSGRLGSGNTIYF. The CDR3 nucleotides read TGTGCCAGCAGCGGGCGGCTGGGCTCTGGAAACACCATATATTTT.

This clone has only one observation. The chain joins TRBV6-1 to TRBJ1-1; D is ambiguous. Trimming cost V 1 base and J 0 bases, with 6 bases left between them. In germline, CDR1 is MNHNS, CDR2 SASEGT. The CDR3 consists of 14 residues. CDR3 coding DNA: TGTGCCAGCAGTGAAGGCTTTCTGAACACTGAAGCTTTCTTT. Its protein is CASSEGFLNTEAFF.

The J gene is TRBJ2-6, the V gene TRBV7-9; TRBD2 might be the D (5 bases). CDR1 and CDR2 from the germline V gene are SEHNR and FQNEAQ (reference sequence). This CDR3 contains 16 residues. V was shortened by 6 bases and J by 0 bases, with 12 bases between the two germline ends. The CDR3: CASSKVAGSGANVLTF. The CDR3 DNA sequence: TGTGCCAGCAGTAAGGTCGCGGGCTCTGGGGCCAACGTCCTGACTTTC.

This chain joins TRBV21-1 and TRBJ2-2; the table's D call, TRBD2, was not checked against the DNA. TRBV21-1 has pseudogene status. The CDR3 length is 21 residues. The CDR3 DNA is TGTGCCAGCAGCAAAGCCTGGGATCTAGCGGGAGGTGCGGAGAACACCGGGGAGCTGTTTTTT. Amino acids: CASSKAWDLAGGAENTGELFF.

This clone was picked up one time. CDR3 sequence: CASSQGAGVIYNEQFF. The CDR3 DNA reads as TGCGCCAGCAGCCAAGGCGCGGGAGTAATTTACAATGAGCAGTTCTTC. The chain is built from TRBV4-1 and TRBJ2-1, with TRBD2 identical over 7 bases. CDR1 and CDR2 (germline): MGHRA, YSYEKL. The CDR3 contains 16 residues. The V gene end was trimmed by 1 base and the J gene end by 4 bases; junction bases not matched to a gene: 7.

The chain employs TRBV11-2 and TRBJ2-7, with 9 positions matching TRBD2. The J segment lost 3 bases and the V segment lost 0 bases, leaving 6 bases of the junction unmatched. The CDR3 sequence is 16 residues long. Germline V lookup: CDR1 SGHAT, CDR2 FQNNGV. CDR3 nucleotides: TGTGCCAGCAGCTTAGATCGTCTAGCGGGGAACTACGAGCAGTACTTC. Its translation: CASSLDRLAGNYEQYF.

V is TRBV7-8 and J is TRBJ2-7; D is undetermined. Germline loops: CDR1 SGHVS, CDR2 FQNEAQ. CDR3 length: 15 amino acids. The V end was cut by 1 base, the J end by 0 bases, with 10 bases between. In nucleotides, the CDR3 is TGTGCCAGCAGCTTAGTTGGCACAAACTCCTACGAGCAGTACTTC. Translated: CASSLVGTNSYEQYF.

The J gene is TRBJ2-5, the V gene TRBV5-4; TRBD2 matches 7 bases. The germline V gene has CDR1 SGHNT and CDR2 YYREEE (reference sequence). This CDR3 is built from 14 residues. After removal of 2 bases from V and 4 bases from J, the junction contained 5 bases not matched to a gene. In DNA, the CDR3 is TGTGCCAGCAGCTTTAGAGGGGAGGGAGAGACCCAGTACTTC. Translation: CASSFRGEGETQYF.

This chain links TRBV4-1 with TRBJ2-7; no clear D. Trimming left V 5 bases short and J 3 bases short, with 14 bases between. This CDR3 has 14 residues. Germline V lookup: CDR1 MGHRA, CDR2 YSYEKL. CDR3 in DNA: TGCGCCAGCAGCTTAGCCAGCACTGACTACGAGCAGTACTTC. The encoded protein is CASSLASTDYEQYF.

CDR3 bases: TGCAGCGTTGAGTGGGGGCAGGGCCCCTACGAGCAGTACTTC. It yields the protein CSVEWGQGPYEQYF. This chain joins TRBV29-1 and TRBJ2-7, with TRBD1 as a possible D gene (6 bases). Germline V gene lookup returns CDR1 SQVTM and CDR2 ANQGSEA. The CDR3 runs 14 residues. V lost 3 bases to trimming and J lost 2 bases, with 14 bases between them.

The CDR3 sequence is CASSVGQGLGGYTF. Here the CDR3 DNA reads TGCGCCAGCAGCGTGGGACAGGGTCTCGGAGGCTACACCTTC. The chain couples TRBV5-1 to TRBJ1-2; TRBD1 aligns across 9 bases. The CDR3 consists of 14 residues. In germline, CDR1 is SGHRS, CDR2 YFSETQ. With 4 bases clipped from V and 8 bases from J, the junction kept 9 bases outside the gene matches.

The gene calls are TRBV30 and TRBJ1-2; D is unclear. From germline, CDR1 is GTSNPN and CDR2 SVGIG (reference sequence). The V and J ends lost 1 base and 2 bases respectively, with 11 bases between them. This CDR3 is built from 14 residues. The CDR3 sequence: CAWSAHSNNYGYTF. Written as DNA, the CDR3 is TGTGCCTGGAGTGCACACAGTAACAACTATGGCTACACCTTC.

V usage is TRBV6-4 and J usage is TRBJ2-3; D is unresolved. Germline V lookup: CDR1 MRHNA, CDR2 SNTAGT. The CDR3 is made up of 12 amino acids. Trimming left V 0 bases short and J 5 bases short, with 3 bases between. The CDR3 reads CASSDSGDTQYF. CDR3 nucleotides: TGTGCCAGCAGTGACTCGGGAGATACGCAGTATTTT.

As for this clone: Other DNA sequences of this sample code for an identical CDR3. The V gene is TRBV9, the J gene TRBJ2-1; D is unclear. CDR1 and CDR2 (germline): SGDLS, YYNGEE. The CDR3 spans 10 residues. Trimming stripped 3 bases from V and 9 bases from J, with 4 bases between. The CDR3 is CASSGGEQFF. The CDR3 DNA follows: TGTGCCAGCAGCGGAGGTGAGCAGTTCTTC.

The CDR3 spells CSVSRLSGSYEQYF. The CDR3 coding sequence is TGCAGCGTGTCTAGACTGAGCGGGTCCTACGAGCAGTACTTC. This chain links TRBV29-1 with TRBJ2-7; possibly TRBD2 for D (6 bases). Germline loops: CDR1 SQVTM, CDR2 ANQGSEA. The CDR3 sequence is 14 residues long. Trimming shortened V by 6 bases and J by 1 base, and 16 bases separated the two germline ends.

The genes are TRBV7-2 and TRBJ2-4, with 7 positions matching TRBD2. The V and J ends lost 1 base and 9 bases, in that order; junction bases with no gene match: 15. This CDR3 is built from 17 residues. The V gene's germline CDR1 is SGHTA and CDR2 FQGNSA. The CDR3 nucleotides are TGTGCCAGCAGCTTAGTCGTTCGGGAGGACCGAGGGAGCATTCAGTACTTC. Protein: CASSLVVREDRGSIQYF. The complete variable domain, with remaining parts taken from reference TRBV7-2 and TRBJ2-4, reads GAGVSQSPSNKVTEKGKDVELRCDPISGHTALYWYRQSLGQGLEFLIYFQGNSAPDKSGLPSDRFSAERTGGSVSTLTIQRTQQEDSAVYLCASSLVVREDRGSIQYFGAGTRLSVL.

The chain joins TRBV13 to TRBJ2-1; weak D call: TRBD1 (6 bases). Germline V gene sequence: CDR1 PRHDT, CDR2 FYEKMQ (reference sequence). The V end lost 1 base, the J end lost 5 bases, and 12 bases lay between the germline ends. The CDR3 is made up of 15 amino acids. CDR3 residues: CASSLVTGPDNEQFF. CDR3 nucleotides: TGTGCCAGCAGCTTAGTCACAGGGCCCGACAATGAGCAGTTCTTC.

This sequence joins TRBV27 and TRBJ2-3, with D uncertain. V lost 2 bases to trimming and J lost 6 bases, with 9 bases between them. The CDR3 covers 13 residues. The germline V gene has CDR1 MNHEY and CDR2 SMNVEV (reference sequence). The CDR3 sequence is CASSLRFSDTQYF. The CDR3 DNA reads TGTGCCAGCAGTTTACGTTTTTCGGATACGCAGTATTTT.

The chain has TRBV29-1 and TRBJ2-2; no clear D gene. V lost 6 bases to trimming and J lost 1 base, with 9 bases between them. The CDR3 spans 13 residues. Germline CDR1 SQVTM, CDR2 ANQGSEA. In DNA, the CDR3 is TGCAGCGTCAGGAAGGTGAACACCGGGGAGCTGTTTTTT. It encodes CSVRKVNTGELFF.

The chain links TRBV28 to TRBJ2-3; tentatively, D is TRBD2 (6 bases). The CDR3 is 14 residues long. Trimming took off 6 bases at V and 2 bases at J, with 12 bases between the two ends. The V gene's germline CDR1 is MDHEN and CDR2 SYDVKM. CDR3 in DNA: TGTGCCAGCAGGCCGGGACTCTTCACAGATACGCAGTATTTT. Protein product: CASRPGLFTDTQYF.

The chain uses TRBV19 and TRBJ2-3; D is unresolved. This CDR3 comprises 13 residues. The germline gives CDR1 LNHDA, CDR2 SQIVND (reference sequence). Trimming left V 3 bases short and J 2 bases short, with 6 bases between. CDR3 residues: CASSMVLTDTQYF. The CDR3, as DNA: TGTGCCAGTAGTATGGTGCTCACAGATACGCAGTATTTT.